These 4 T cell receptor beta chains originate from one sample sequenced in a study of T cell clonality in common variable immunodeficiency. Data came from immunoSEQ multiplex PCR; TCRdb stores just in-frame clones and leaves some out. This sample has roughly 50,000 clones and no singletons, with less than 4% in the ten largest. Sequencing was performed on peripheral blood mononuclear cells. The receptors derive from a person aged 18 to 70 in good health.

This clone was recorded many times. The CDR3 spells CASSHGTSYEQYF. The CDR3 DNA, read in part, is TGTGCCAGCAGCCACGGGACAAGCTACGAG. The chain couples TRBV5-4 to TRBJ2-7; possibly TRBD1 for D (6 bases). The read stops 3 residues short of the end of the CDR3; the missing end is completed from the germline J gene. This CDR3 is 13 amino acids long. CDR1 is SGHNT and CDR2 is YYREEE in the germline V gene (reference sequence). V lost 4 bases to trimming and J lost 3 bases, with 11 bases between them.

A remark on this clone: Relative to the germline gene, one junction end is altered; a read error may explain this. The sequenced fragment ends 3 residues before the CDR3 boundary, so the rest is inferred from the germline J gene. This sequence joins TRBV18 and TRBJ1-5; the match to TRBD1 covers 8 bases. Per the germline V gene, CDR1 is KGHSH and CDR2 is LQKENI. The CDR3 has 14 amino acids. The sequenced CDR3 bases are TGTGCCAGCTCAGGACAGGGAGGCAAACAGCCC. It codes for CASSGQGGKQP. The whole CDR3 protein reads CASSGQGGKQPQHF.

Of note for this clone: The CDR3 end lies 3 residues beyond the end of the read and is filled in from the germline J gene. The chain has TRBV7-8 and TRBJ1-1, with 10 bases fitting TRBD1. Germline V gives CDR1 SGHVS, CDR2 FQNEAQ. There are 18 residues in the CDR3. The CDR3 loop is CASSLRMVAPDRGQEAFF. The CDR3 bases that were read are TGTGCCAGCAGCTTACGTATGGTGGCGCCAGACAGGGGGCAAGAG.

This clone has at least ten counts. The missing CDR3 end, 3 residues past where the read stops, is filled in from the germline J gene. The rearrangement uses TRBV14 and TRBJ2-1; 8 bases are shared with TRBD2. Germline V gene lookup returns CDR1 SGHDN and CDR2 FVKESK. The CDR3 sequence is 16 residues long. Germline trimming cut 5 bases from V and 6 bases from J; bases unmatched to any gene: 12. CDR3 DNA (partial): TGTGCCAGCAGCTCCCCGGGACTAGGGGTGCTCAATGAG. Amino acids: CASSSPGLGVLNE. In full, the CDR3 reads CASSSPGLGVLNEQFF.